Following are 9 T cell receptor beta chains from one sample sequenced in a study of PD-1 blockade in classical Hodgkin lymphoma. Assay used: immunoSEQ multiplex PCR; TCRdb lists only in-frame clones, some missing. The sample holds 70,000 to 80,000 clones, approximately 94% seen once. The patients all showed relapse after autologous stem cell transplantation, while their brentuximab vedotin exposure varied. The starting material was peripheral blood mononuclear cells (PBMCs), obtained at baseline. The receptors come from a human donor with classical Hodgkin lymphoma.

This chain links TRBV2 with TRBJ1-1; D remains ambiguous. The CDR3 has 12 residues. V lost 6 bases and J lost 1, with 6 bases in between. CDR1 and CDR2 (germline): SNHLY, FYNNEI. CDR3 sequence reads: CASRYSNTEAFF. The CDR3 DNA reads as TGTGCCAGCAGGTACTCGAACACTGAAGCTTTCTTT.

The chain is built from TRBV28 and TRBJ2-5, with 7 bases lining up with TRBD2. With 2 bases clipped from V and 5 bases from J, the junction kept 2 bases outside the gene matches. CDR1 is MDHEN, CDR2 SYDVKM, per germline. The CDR3 is 13 amino acids. The DNA for the CDR3 is TGTGCCAGCAGTTTACGGGGGGTTGAGACCCAGTACTTC. It codes for CASSLRGVETQYF.

This CDR3 reads CASSLGGTVYGYTF. For the CDR3, the DNA is TGTGCCAGCAGCCTTGGCGGGACAGTCTATGGCTACACCTTC. V gene TRBV6-5 combines with J gene TRBJ1-2; the match to TRBD1 covers 7 bases. Trimming cost V 6 bases and J 4 bases; bases outside gene matches: 8. Per germline, CDR1 MNHEY and CDR2 SVGAGI. The CDR3 consists of 14 residues.

This rearrangement joins TRBV11-3 to TRBJ1-3; no reliable D call. CDR1 is SGHNT, CDR2 YENEEA, per germline. Trimming pared 3 bases from V and 0 bases from J, leaving 9 bases between. This CDR3 contains 15 residues. The CDR3 spells CASSLTYSSGNTIYF. The CDR3 bases are TGTGCCAGCAGCTTGACATACTCCTCTGGAAACACCATATATTTT.

The chain combines TRBV29-1 with TRBJ2-1; TRBD2 agrees at 11 bases. This CDR3 region has 14 residues. Per the germline V gene, CDR1 is SQVTM and CDR2 is ANQGSEA. The ends lost 7 bases at V and 2 bases at J; junction bases unmatched: 4. The CDR3 reads CSGNSGGAYNEQFF. The CDR3 DNA follows: TGCAGCGGCAATAGCGGGGGGGCCTACAATGAGCAGTTCTTC.

The chain recombines TRBV9 with TRBJ1-2; the D gene is possibly TRBD1 (6 bases). V gave up 2 bases and J gave up 7 bases, with 9 bases separating them. Germline V gives CDR1 SGDLS, CDR2 YYNGEE. This CDR3 region has 12 residues. The CDR3 loop is CASSVTGAGYTF. The CDR3 nucleotides read TGTGCCAGCAGCGTCACGGGGGCTGGCTACACCTTC.

V and J are TRBV19 and TRBJ1-2; 10 bases match TRBD1. The CDR3 extends over 16 amino acids. The germline V gene encodes CDR1 LNHDA and CDR2 SQIVND (reference sequence). Unmatched junction bases numbered 5, after V lost 4 bases and J lost 0 bases. CDR3 region: CASSTPGTGANYGYTF. CDR3 bases: TGTGCCAGTAGTACCCCCGGGACAGGGGCTAACTATGGCTACACCTTC.

This chain joins TRBV27 and TRBJ2-1; D remains ambiguous. The CDR3 spans 16 residues. The ends were cut back, 2 bases at V and 2 bases at J, with 13 bases in the middle. Germline V gene sequence: CDR1 MNHEY, CDR2 SMNVEV (reference sequence). CDR3 amino acids: CASSLSSGRTYNEQFF. The DNA of the CDR3 is TGTGCCAGCAGTTTAAGTTCCGGCAGGACCTACAATGAGCAGTTCTTC.

The chain is built from TRBV7-8 and TRBJ2-3; 8 nucleotides match TRBD2. Germline V CDR1 and CDR2: SGHVS, FQNEAQ. The V and J ends lost 4 bases and 5 bases, in that order; junction bases with no gene match: 11. This CDR3 has 16 amino acids. In DNA, the CDR3 is TGTGCCAGCAGCTGGAAGACGGGGGGGGTAGTAGATACGCAGTATTTT. Translated: CASSWKTGGVVDTQYF. The variable domain in full, with the rest retrieved from reference TRBV7-8 and TRBJ2-3, is GAGVSQSPRYKVAKRGQDVALRCDPISGHVSLFWYQQALGQGPEFLTYFQNEAQLDKSGLPSDRFFAERPEGSVSTLKIQRTQQEDSAVYLCASSWKTGGVVDTQYFGPGTRLTVL.